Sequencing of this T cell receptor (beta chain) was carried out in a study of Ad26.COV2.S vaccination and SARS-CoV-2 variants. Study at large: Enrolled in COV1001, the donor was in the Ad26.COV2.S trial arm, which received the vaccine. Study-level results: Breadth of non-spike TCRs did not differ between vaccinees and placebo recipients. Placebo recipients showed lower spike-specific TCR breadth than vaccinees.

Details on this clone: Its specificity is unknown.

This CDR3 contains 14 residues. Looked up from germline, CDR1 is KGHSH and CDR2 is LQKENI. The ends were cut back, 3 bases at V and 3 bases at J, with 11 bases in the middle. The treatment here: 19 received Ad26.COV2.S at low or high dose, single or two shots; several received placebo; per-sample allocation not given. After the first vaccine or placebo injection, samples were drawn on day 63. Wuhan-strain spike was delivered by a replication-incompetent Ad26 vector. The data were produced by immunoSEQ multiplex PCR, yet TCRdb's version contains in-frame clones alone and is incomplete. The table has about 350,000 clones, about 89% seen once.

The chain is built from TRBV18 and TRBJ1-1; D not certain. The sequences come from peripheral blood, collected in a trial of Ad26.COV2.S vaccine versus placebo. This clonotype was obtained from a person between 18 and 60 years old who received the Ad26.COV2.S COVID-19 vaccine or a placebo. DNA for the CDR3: TGTGCCAGCTCACCGAACACGGGATACACTGAAGCTTTCTTT. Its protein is CASSPNTGYTEAFF. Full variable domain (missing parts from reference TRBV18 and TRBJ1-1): NAGVMQNPRHLVRRRGQEARLRCSPMKGHSHVYWYRQLPEEGLKFMVYLQKENIIDESGMPKERFSAEFPKEGPSILRIQQVVRGDSAAYFCASSPNTGYTEAFFGQGTRLTVV.